The present T cell receptor (beta chain) was sequenced within a study of shared clonotypes between healthy human individuals. This table comes from immunoSEQ multiplex PCR, and its TCRdb copy is limited to in-frame clones, with some not included. The sample lists some 2 million clones, 90% to 95% seen once, with under 0.15% in the top ten. Trimming removed 5 bases from V and 8 bases from J, with 13 bases in between. The germline V gene has CDR1 SGHAT and CDR2 FQNNGV. The length of the CDR3 is 13 residues. The specimen was naive CD4+ T cells sorted from blood. The subset here: CD45RA+ positively selected. This clonotype was sampled from a man aged 18 to 29 in good health. The chain links TRBV11-2 to TRBJ1-3; weak D call: TRBD1 (5 bases). Written as DNA, the CDR3 is TGTGCCAGCAGCCCTCCGGGGGTGCACACCATATATTTT. This translates into CASSPPGVHTIYF.